Sequencing of this TCR beta chain was carried out in a study of T cell responses to AZD1222 COVID-19 vaccine. Regarding the study as a whole: Recipients of AZD1222 seropositive at baseline numbered only 5 to 7.

Comment on this clone: The target antigen is unknown.

Sequencing was performed with immunoSEQ multiplex PCR; in TCRdb, only in-frame clones are kept and a portion is missing. The table has some 150,000 clones, roughly 91% seen once. Trimming stripped 0 bases from V and 5 bases from J, with 14 bases between. CDR1 is LNHNV, CDR2 YYDKDF, per germline (reference sequence). This CDR3 region has 16 residues. Sequenced material: peripheral blood, taken on day 0 of AZD1222 vaccination. This chain joins TRBV15 and TRBJ1-5; D is ambiguous. The TCR comes from an adult in good health. CDR3 nucleotide sequence: TGTGCCACCAGCAGAGACTCTGGAGAGTATCATCAGCCCCAGCATTTT. This encodes CATSRDSGEYHQPQHF.